The entry below gives a single TCR beta chain sequence along with its context. What it binds is not known. This sample stems from a study of monozygotic twins with inflammatory bowel disease. Each UMI harboured a 6-nucleotide sample barcode and was appended via template switching. TCRdb reprocessed the 5' RACE reads and stores each CDR3 protein as one record, lacking DNA. The sample holds about 440,000 distinct CDR3 sequences. Study-wide results and limits: IBD patients share fewer clonotypes with other people than healthy twins do, especially with disease activity.

The receptor was derived from a human donor with ulcerative colitis or Crohn's disease, or a healthy co-twin of an affected twin (not recorded which). The sequencing input was blood.

CDR3 in amino acids: CASTLLAGGNYNEQFF. V gene TRBV7-2 combines with J gene TRBJ2-1; TCRdb selects TRBD2, and the lack of DNA leaves this call unchecked. CDR3 length: 16 amino acids. Per germline, CDR1 SGHTA and CDR2 FQGNSA.